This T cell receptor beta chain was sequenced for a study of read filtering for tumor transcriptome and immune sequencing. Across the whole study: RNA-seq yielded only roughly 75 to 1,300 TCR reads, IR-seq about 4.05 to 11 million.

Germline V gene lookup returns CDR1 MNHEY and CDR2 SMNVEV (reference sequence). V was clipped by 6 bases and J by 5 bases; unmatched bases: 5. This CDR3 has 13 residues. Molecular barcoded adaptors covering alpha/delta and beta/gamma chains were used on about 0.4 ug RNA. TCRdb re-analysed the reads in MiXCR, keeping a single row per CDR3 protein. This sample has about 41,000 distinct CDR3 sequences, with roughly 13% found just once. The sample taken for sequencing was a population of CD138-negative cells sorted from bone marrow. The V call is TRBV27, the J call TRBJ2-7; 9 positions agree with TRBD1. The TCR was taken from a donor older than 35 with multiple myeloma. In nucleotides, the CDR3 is TGTGCCAGCAGGGGGACAGGGATGGACGAGCAGTACTTC. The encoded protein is CASRGTGMDEQYF.